These 11 T cell receptor beta chains were all obtained from the same sample, sequenced in a study of response to subunit inactivated influenza vaccine. A single record per CDR3 protein comes from TCRdb applying MiXCR to the RT-PCR reads. The profile shows about 780,000 distinct CDR3 sequences, roughly 20% of them singletons. The source material was PBMCs from blood, sampled 5 days after vaccination. The receptors originated from a man between 45 and 60 years old who received an inactivated influenza vaccine.

The chain employs TRBV11-2 and TRBJ2-7; TRBD1 matches at 10 bases. The length of the CDR3 is 14 residues. Germline CDR1 is SGHAT and CDR2 is FQNNGV. V was pared by 3 bases and J by 7 bases, with 6 bases of the junction left unmatched. CDR3 DNA sequence: TGTGCCAGCAGCTTTGGGACAGGGGATGTAGAGCAGTACTTC. Protein: CASSFGTGDVEQYF.

The chain links TRBV7-2 to TRBJ2-7, with 9 bases lining up with TRBD2. The CDR3 has 15 residues. The trim removed 1 base at V and 4 bases at J, leaving 5 bases unmatched. From germline, CDR1 is SGHTA and CDR2 FQGNSA. In DNA form, the CDR3 reads TGTGCCAGCAGCTTAGTCGCGGGAGGGGGTTACGAGCAGTACTTC. This sequence encodes CASSLVAGGGYEQYF. The full variable domain, with the rest looked up from reference TRBV7-2 and TRBJ2-7, is GAGVSQSPSNKVTEKGKDVELRCDPISGHTALYWYRQSLGQGLEFLIYFQGNSAPDKSGLPSDRFSAERTGGSVSTLTIQRTQQEDSAVYLCASSLVAGGGYEQYFGPGTRLTVT.

This clonotype turned up a few times. The chain joins TRBV6-1 to TRBJ2-1; the match to TRBD2 covers 7 bases. V lost 7 bases and J lost 3; bases outside the gene matches: 12. The V gene's germline CDR1 is MNHNS and CDR2 SASEGT. This CDR3 spans 16 amino acids. The CDR3 region has the DNA TGTGCCAGCATAGGTACTGGGCTAGCGGACTACAATGAGCAGTTCTTC. Its translation is CASIGTGLADYNEQFF.

This clonotype was observed a few times. The chain links TRBV11-1 to TRBJ2-7; TRBD1 aligns across 12 bases. The length of the CDR3 is 15 residues. Germline V lookup: CDR1 SGHAT, CDR2 FQDESV (reference sequence). Trimming took 5 bases from V and 7 from J; bases not matched to a gene: 9. CDR3 bases: TGTGCCAGCAGCCGGACGGGACAGGGGGCTAATGAGCAGTACTTC. It translates to CASSRTGQGANEQYF.

In this sample, this clonotype turned up a few times. This chain links TRBV7-8 with TRBJ1-2, with a weak D call TRBD1 (5 bases). CDR1 is SGHVS and CDR2 is FQNEAQ in the germline V gene. V lost 2 bases, J lost 7 bases, and 14 bases lay in between. CDR3 length: 14 amino acids. The CDR3 protein is CASSLPGLRAGYTF. The CDR3 nucleotides read TGTGCCAGCAGCTTACCGGGTCTCAGGGCTGGCTACACCTTC.

In this sample, this clonotype turned up a few times. V is TRBV10-3 and J is TRBJ2-7; 7 bases fit TRBD1. The CDR3 consists of 14 residues. V lost 6 bases and J lost 0; bases outside the gene matches: 5. Per germline, CDR1 ENHRY and CDR2 SYGVKD. CDR3 protein: CAISTGTVSYEQYF. The CDR3 bases are TGTGCCATCAGCACCGGGACAGTCTCCTACGAGCAGTACTTC.

This clonotype appeared a few times. This chain joins TRBV12-3 or TRBV12-4 and TRBJ1-2; D remains ambiguous. The V end was cut by 6 bases, the J end by 0 bases, with 11 bases between. The CDR3 covers 14 residues. The CDR3 nucleotides read TGTGCCAGCAGACCCGCCGGGTCTAACTATGGCTACACCTTC. Translating gives CASRPAGSNYGYTF.

This clonotype was detected only a few times. The chain recombines TRBV27 with TRBJ2-5, with TRBD2 matching over 8 bases. Germline CDR1 MNHEY, CDR2 SMNVEV (reference sequence). V was pared by 6 bases and J by 7 bases, with 13 bases of the junction left unmatched. This CDR3 has 15 amino acids. As DNA, the CDR3 is TGTGCCAGCAGCTCACGCGGGAGGAGTACAGGGACCCAGTACTTC. Amino acid sequence: CASSSRGRSTGTQYF.

The CDR3: CASREGSGNEQFF. CDR3 bases: TGTGCCAGCAGAGAGGGGTCCGGCAATGAGCAGTTCTTC. The J gene is TRBJ2-1, the V gene TRBV9; D tentatively fits TRBD1 or TRBD2 (5 bases each). Germline CDR1 SGDLS, CDR2 YYNGEE. The length of the CDR3 is 13 residues. V was trimmed by 5 bases and J by 6 bases, leaving 12 bases between them.

The table lists this clonotype with a few counts. The chain uses TRBV6-2 or TRBV6-3 and TRBJ2-5; D remains ambiguous. CDR1 MNHEY and CDR2 SVGEGT come from the germline V gene. The V and J ends lost 2 bases and 0 bases respectively, with 13 bases between them. The length of the CDR3 is 16 residues. CDR3 nucleotide sequence: TGTGCCAGCAGTTACGGGCTTCGATTGTACCAAGAGACCCAGTACTTC. Protein product: CASSYGLRLYQETQYF.

In this sample, this clonotype turned up a few times. V is TRBV12-3 or TRBV12-4 and J is TRBJ1-5; D not resolved. The ends were cut back, 5 bases at V and 5 bases at J, with 13 bases in the middle. There are 14 residues in the CDR3. The CDR3 loop reads CASSPRSLHQPQHF. As DNA, the CDR3 is TGTGCCAGCAGTCCGCGCAGCCTTCATCAGCCCCAGCATTTT.